Given below is one TCR beta chain in context. No antigen is known for it. The data were taken from a study of T-cell reconstitution after alpha-beta-depleted transplantation in children. The study, taken as a whole, reports: Newly generated T cells supplied most T-cell counts and diversity one year post-transplant. Day-60 TCRbeta diversity that was high in some patients was derived from surviving recipient T cells and thymic progenitors.

The library targeted TCRbeta and was prepared with unique molecular identifiers. TCRdb ran MiXCR on the PCR reads and lists one entry per CDR3 protein. The table records approximately 980,000 distinct CDR3 sequences, 25% to 30% of them present only once. Germline V gene sequence: CDR1 DFQATT, CDR2 SNEGSKA (reference sequence). V was trimmed by 0 bases and J by 3 bases, leaving 9 bases between them. The CDR3 totals 14 residues. The chain employs TRBV20-1 and TRBJ2-1, with D possibly being TRBD2 (5 bases). The specimen was PBMCs, mostly from graft donor cells, collected 360 days after TCRalphabeta/CD19-depleted stem cell transplant. The source of this sequence is a boy younger than two who had a stem cell transplant for SCID, so the T cells may come from the graft donor. CDR3 coding DNA: TGCAGTGCTAGAGATCGTGCGGGCTACAATGAGCAGTTCTTC. This encodes CSARDRAGYNEQFF.